This paragraph reports one TCR beta chain. The antigen remains undetermined. As for time point: patch test 3, about 24 weeks after DPC sensitization. Sample treatment: therapeutic diphenylcyclopropenone sensitization with weekly scalp DPC. This entry belongs to a study of human T cells and chemical hapten exposure. Study observations and caveats: Compared to controls, expanded TCRs made significantly more large clusters of similar CDR3s.

The CDR3 consists of 15 residues. V shed 5 bases and J shed 2 bases, with 10 bases lying between them. CDR1 and CDR2 (germline): SNHLY, FYNNEI. TCRdb reprocessed the RACE reads via MiXCR and lists one record per CDR3 protein. The sample yields tens of thousands of distinct CDR3 sequences, 10% to 12% seen once. The chain couples TRBV2 to TRBJ1-6; D perhaps matches TRBD1 (5 bases). The TCR was taken from a woman aged 50 to 60 with alopecia areata. Some clones in this sample may be carry-over from other donors' samples. The sample consisted of whole blood, taken in connection with sensitization to the hapten diphenylcyclopropenone (DPC). In DNA form, the CDR3 reads TGTGCCAGCAGTCCCCGACAGACCTATAATTCACCCCTCCACTTT. It yields the protein CASSPRQTYNSPLHF.